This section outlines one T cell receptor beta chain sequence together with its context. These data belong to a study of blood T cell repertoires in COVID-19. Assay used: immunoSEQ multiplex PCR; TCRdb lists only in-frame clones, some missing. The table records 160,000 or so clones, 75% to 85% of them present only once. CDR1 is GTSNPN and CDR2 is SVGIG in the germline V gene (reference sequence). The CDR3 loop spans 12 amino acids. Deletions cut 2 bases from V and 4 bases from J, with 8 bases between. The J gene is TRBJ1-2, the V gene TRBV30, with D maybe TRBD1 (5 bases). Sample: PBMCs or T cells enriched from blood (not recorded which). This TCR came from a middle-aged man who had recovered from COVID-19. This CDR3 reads CAWSTGLYGYTF. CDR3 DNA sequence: TGTGCCTGGAGTACAGGCCTCTATGGCTACACCTTC.